This T cell receptor (beta chain) was observed in a study of technical replicates of blood from a handful of donors. The assay was immunoSEQ multiplex PCR, and TCRdb's table has in-frame clones only and misses some. The data hold about 89,000 clones, with 94% observed a single time. The length of the CDR3 is 14 residues. The ends were cut back, 1 base at V and 4 bases at J, with 10 bases in the middle. Germline CDR1 MNHNS, CDR2 SASEGT. The TCR sequence derives from a human donor in good health. The gene calls are TRBV6-1 and TRBJ1-2; D is possibly TRBD1 (5 bases). The sequenced material came from T cells isolated from PBMCs. CDR3 sequence (DNA): TGTGCCAGCAGTGAAGGGCAGGGAATCTATGGCTACACCTTC. Encoded protein: CASSEGQGIYGYTF.